There are a few counts of the clone carrying this T cell receptor beta chain. TCRdb used MiXCR to reprocess the reads, holding one entry per CDR3 protein. The sample carries approximately 260,000 distinct CDR3 sequences, 15% to 20% recorded once. The V and J ends lost 4 bases and 4 bases, in that order; junction bases with no gene match: 11. CDR1 and CDR2 from the germline V gene are LGHNA and YSLEER. This CDR3 has 16 amino acids. This sample is drawn from a study of T cell repertoires in cytomegalovirus infection. The sequencing sample was made of CD8+ T cells from PBMCs. The gene calls are TRBV4-3 and TRBJ1-2, with 8 bases matching TRBD1. The sequence was collected from a human donor in good health (CMV status not recorded). Some clones in this sample may be carry-over from other donors' samples. The CDR3 here is CASSPGRDRNLYGYTF. Written as DNA, the CDR3 is TGCGCCAGCAGCCCCGGGCGGGACAGGAACCTCTATGGCTACACCTTC.